These T cell receptor beta chains were read from a single sample in a study of shared clonotypes between healthy human individuals. Assay: immunoSEQ multiplex PCR; the TCRdb copy retains only in-frame clones and omits some. This table holds 800,000 to 1,200,000 clones, about 84% found once. Input material: memory CD4+ T cells from PBMCs. All receptors come from a man in his late teens or twenties in good health. Some clones in this sample may be carry-over from other donors' samples. The conserved cysteine and the conserved F or W are not part of the CDR3 here. Clone sizes are given selectively: once, few, many, or a class where the clone is expanded.

CDR3: ASSIPGTSGNTIY
V: TRBV19
J: TRBJ1-3
size: -

CDR3: ASSARRISTHYNQPQH
V: TRBV28
J: TRBJ1-5
size: -

CDR3: ASSPRGQRLETQY
V: TRBV7-9
J: TRBJ2-5
size: -

CDR3: ASRRDRGSVTEAF
V: TRBV6-5
J: TRBJ1-1
size: -

CDR3: ASSSRWHRGAVGGGKLF
V: TRBV28
J: TRBJ1-4
size: -

CDR3: ASSQGLGTIETQY
V: TRBV9
J: TRBJ2-5
size: -

CDR3: AWTKAPTVNTEAF
V: TRBV30
J: TRBJ1-1
size: -

CDR3: ASSRQGEAGELF
V: TRBV19
J: TRBJ2-2
size: -

CDR3: ASSLNEGTEAF
V: TRBV5-1
J: TRBJ1-1
size: -

CDR3: ASTRGGSYNEQF
V: TRBV28
J: TRBJ2-1
size: -

CDR3: ATSRGERLAQPQH
V: TRBV15
J: TRBJ1-5
size: -

CDR3: ASSLTSSGMGTQY
V: TRBV7-3
J: TRBJ2-3
size: few

CDR3: ASRNRGLADEQF
V: TRBV4-2
J: TRBJ2-1
size: once

CDR3: ASSLNPSGGNSQNTEAF
V: TRBV7-2
J: TRBJ1-1
size: -

CDR3: ASSTKDGSYNSPLH
V: TRBV19
J: TRBJ1-6
size: -

CDR3: ASRGTKSFTQY
V: TRBV6-5
J: TRBJ2-3
size: -

CDR3: ASVGGGRRAYGYT
V: TRBV4-2
J: TRBJ1-2
size: -

CDR3: ASSAPPLGAGFISNQPQH
V: TRBV9
J: TRBJ1-5
size: -

CDR3: ASSQVDFRGSGNTIY
V: TRBV4-1
J: TRBJ1-3
size: -